The clone carrying this T cell receptor beta chain was counted a single time. The sample originates from a study of control samples from healthy donors and cancer patients. Sequenced by immunoSEQ multiplex PCR; TCRdb stores in-frame clones only, minus some. Among about 140,000 clones listed, 80% to 90% were seen once. This TCR was sampled from a man aged 18 to 29 in good health. Sequencing input: blood.

CDR3 sequence: CASSPTSGGYNEQFF. CDR3 coding DNA: TGTGCCAGCAGTCCGACTAGCGGGGGCTACAATGAGCAGTTCTTC. V and J are TRBV6-2 or TRBV6-3 and TRBJ2-1; 12 bases are shared with TRBD2. Unmatched junction bases numbered 2, after V lost 5 bases and J lost 3 bases. Germline CDR1 MNHEY, CDR2 SVGEGT. This CDR3 comprises 15 residues.